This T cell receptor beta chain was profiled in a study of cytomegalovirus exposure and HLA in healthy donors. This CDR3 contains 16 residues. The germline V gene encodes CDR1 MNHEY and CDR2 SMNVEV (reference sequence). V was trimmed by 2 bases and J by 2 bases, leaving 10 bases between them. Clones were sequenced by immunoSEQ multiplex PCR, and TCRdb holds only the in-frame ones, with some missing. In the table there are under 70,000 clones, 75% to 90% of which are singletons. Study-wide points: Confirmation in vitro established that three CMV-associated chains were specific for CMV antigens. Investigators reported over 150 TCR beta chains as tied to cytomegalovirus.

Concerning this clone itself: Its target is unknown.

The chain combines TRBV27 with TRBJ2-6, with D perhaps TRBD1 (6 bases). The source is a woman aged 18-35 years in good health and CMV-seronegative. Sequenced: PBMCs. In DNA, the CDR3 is TGTGCCAGCAGTTTAAACGCAGGGGCTGGGGCCAACGTCCTGACTTTC. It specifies CASSLNAGAGANVLTF. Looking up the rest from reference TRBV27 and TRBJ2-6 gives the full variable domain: EAQVTQNPRYLITVTGKKLTVTCSQNMNHEYMSWYRQDPGLGLRQIYYSMNVEVTDKGDVPEGYKVSRKEKRNFPLILESPSPNQTSLYFCASSLNAGAGANVLTFGAGSRLTVL.